The 32 T cell receptor beta chains below all came from one sample that was sequenced in a study of cytomegalovirus exposure and HLA in healthy donors. The PCR had 60 Vbeta and 13 Jbeta primers. Generated by immunoSEQ multiplex PCR, the TCRdb table keeps only in-frame clones and is missing some. The table has 100,000 to 150,000 clones, 65% to 80% seen once. Specimen: PBMCs. These receptors originate from a human donor in good health.

This sequence joins TRBV19 and TRBJ1-6; D may be TRBD1 (5 bases). Germline loops: CDR1 LNHDA, CDR2 SQIVND (reference sequence). V lost 3 bases to trimming and J lost 8 bases, with 11 bases between them. CDR3 length: 14 amino acids. CDR3 loop: CASSMVTRDSPLHF. Written as DNA, the CDR3 is TGTGCCAGTAGTATGGTCACCAGGGATTCACCCCTCCACTTT.

The chain carries TRBV4-1 and TRBJ1-2, with TRBD1 as a possible D gene (6 bases). CDR1 MGHRA and CDR2 YSYEKL come from the germline V gene. The CDR3 consists of 15 residues. Trimming took 0 bases from V and 8 from J, leaving 16 bases between them. The CDR3 reads CASSQDVQGFDGYTF. In DNA form, the CDR3 reads TGCGCCAGCAGCCAAGATGTTCAGGGGTTCGACGGCTACACCTTC.

The DNA for the CDR3 is TGTGCCAGCAGTGAATATGGCAGTAATGAGCAGTTCTTC. Translating it yields CASSEYGSNEQFF. This chain links TRBV25-1 with TRBJ2-1; D is undetermined. The germline CDR1 and CDR2 sequences are MGHDK and SYGVNS. There are 13 residues in the CDR3. Trimming cost V 0 bases and J 7 bases, with 7 bases left between them.

The rearrangement links TRBV5-1 to TRBJ2-2, with D possibly matching TRBD1 (5 bases). This CDR3 has 16 residues. With 6 bases removed from V and 1 base from J, the gap between germline ends came to 16 bases. Looked up from germline, CDR1 is SGHRS and CDR2 is YFSETQ. The CDR3 loop reads CASTLGLWGNTGELFF. DNA for the CDR3: TGCGCCAGCACTCTGGGGCTATGGGGGAACACCGGGGAGCTGTTTTTT.

This chain links TRBV5-1 with TRBJ1-1; 9 bases agree with TRBD1. Germline V gene lookup returns CDR1 SGHRS and CDR2 YFSETQ. Trimming took 4 bases from V and 1 from J; bases not matched to a gene: 2. The CDR3 length is 14 residues. The CDR3 is CASSRGQGNTEAFF. The CDR3 region has the DNA TGCGCCAGCAGCAGGGGACAGGGGAACACTGAAGCTTTCTTT.

The gene calls are TRBV5-1 and TRBJ2-3; D is possibly TRBD2 (5 bases). The CDR3 spans 15 residues. V was trimmed by 0 bases and J by 0 bases, leaving 8 bases between them. CDR1 and CDR2 (germline): SGHRS, YFSETQ. The CDR3 nucleotides read TGCGCCAGCAGCTTGGGGAGGCCAAGCACAGATACGCAGTATTTT. Translating it yields CASSLGRPSTDTQYF.

This clone came up once. The chain is built from TRBV30 and TRBJ2-3; 9 positions match TRBD2. Germline V gene data show CDR1 as GTSNPN and CDR2 as SVGIG (reference sequence). After removal of 5 bases from V and 2 bases from J, the junction contained 2 bases not matched to a gene. The CDR3 totals 13 residues. The CDR3 DNA sequence: TGTGCCTGGGGACTAGCGAACACAGATACGCAGTATTTT. It codes for CAWGLANTDTQYF.

The V call is TRBV21-1, the J call TRBJ1-5; TRBD1 was called by the table and not checked on the DNA. TRBV21-1 is tagged as a pseudogene. The CDR3 length is 16 residues. In DNA, the CDR3 is TGTGCCAGCAGGACCCGCCGGACAGGGCACAATCAGCCCCAGCATTTT. Translation: CASRTRRTGHNQPQHF.

The gene calls are TRBV6-6 and TRBJ2-7, with 7 positions matching TRBD2. Per germline, CDR1 MNHNY and CDR2 SVGAGI (reference sequence). J gave up 3 bases and V 7 bases, and 9 bases lay outside the gene matches. The CDR3 consists of 14 residues. CDR3 residues: CASTPRAGVYEQYF. CDR3 in DNA: TGTGCCAGCACCCCGAGGGCGGGAGTCTACGAGCAGTACTTC.

This clone was observed a handful of times. The chain combines TRBV6-1 with TRBJ1-1; D may be TRBD1 (5 bases). This CDR3 is built from 12 residues. CDR1 is MNHNS and CDR2 is SASEGT in the germline V gene. V shed 3 bases and J shed 4 bases, with 6 bases lying between them. The CDR3 region has the DNA TGTGCCAGCAGTGACAGGGTCACTGAAGCTTTCTTT. Its translation: CASSDRVTEAFF.

The chain couples TRBV28 to TRBJ1-1, with D tentatively TRBD1 (5 bases). This CDR3 contains 14 residues. The germline CDR1 and CDR2 sequences are MDHEN and SYDVKM. V was cut by 3 bases and J by 3 bases, with 11 bases left in between. As DNA, the CDR3 is TGTGCCAGCAGTTTGGGGGGAAGGGACACTGAAGCTTTCTTT. This encodes CASSLGGRDTEAFF.

The rearrangement uses TRBV7-6 and TRBJ2-5; maybe TRBD1 (6 bases). The end of the DNA is better explained by TRBJ2-7, so the J call may be wrong. The CDR3 contains 14 residues. Germline CDR1 is SGHVS and CDR2 is FNYEAQ. In nucleotides, the CDR3 is TGTGCCAGCAGCCCCTACAGGGCTCGGGCCGAGCAGTACTTC. It translates to CASSPYRARAEQYF.

A few counts support this clone. The genes are TRBV10-3 and TRBJ2-3; 8 nucleotides line up with TRBD2. In germline, CDR1 is ENHRY, CDR2 SYGVKD. The CDR3 is 16 residues long. J was trimmed by 2 bases and V by 11 bases; bases with no gene match: 15. CDR3 in amino acids: CAGELEAGGVTDTQYF. The CDR3 DNA reads TGTGCCGGAGAGTTAGAGGCGGGAGGTGTCACAGATACGCAGTATTTT.

This chain's CDR3 is CASSRTPKNTEAFF. CDR3 DNA sequence: TGTGCCAGTAGTCGGACTCCTAAGAACACTGAAGCTTTCTTT. This chain connects TRBV19 to TRBJ1-1; D gene ambiguous. Germline loops: CDR1 LNHDA, CDR2 SQIVND (reference sequence). CDR3 length equals 14 residues. Trimming removed 5 bases from V and 1 base from J, with 11 bases in between.

The V and J genes are TRBV4-1 and TRBJ1-3; 7 bases are shared with TRBD1. The V gene's germline CDR1 is MGHRA and CDR2 YSYEKL. The ends lost 0 bases at V and 0 bases at J; junction bases unmatched: 2. This CDR3 is 16 amino acids long. In DNA, the CDR3 is TGCGCCAGCAGCCAAGACCAGGGGGGCTCTGGAAACACCATATATTTT. Residues: CASSQDQGGSGNTIYF.

As regards this clone: At one end the junction does not follow the germline gene, possibly because of a read error. J is TRBJ2-6 and V is TRBV27; a possible D gene is TRBD1 (5 bases). Germline V gives CDR1 MNHEY, CDR2 SMNVEV (reference sequence). The CDR3 runs to 15 residues. The CDR3 DNA reads TGTGCCAGCACCAACCAAAACTCTGGGGCCAACGGCCTGACTTTC. Amino acids: CASTNQNSGANGLTF.

V is TRBV27 and J is TRBJ2-5; D is possibly TRBD2 (5 bases). Germline V lookup: CDR1 MNHEY, CDR2 SMNVEV (reference sequence). The CDR3 is made up of 14 amino acids. V was shortened by 6 bases and J by 7 bases, with 18 bases between the two germline ends. This chain's CDR3 is CASSRDYVEMTQYF. CDR3 sequence (DNA): TGTGCCAGCAGCCGTGACTACGTCGAAATGACCCAGTACTTC.

This clone showed up just a few times. This sequence joins TRBV28 and TRBJ2-7; 8 positions agree with TRBD1. There are 15 residues in the CDR3. The ends lost 8 bases at V and 7 bases at J; junction bases unmatched: 16. Germline loops: CDR1 MDHEN, CDR2 SYDVKM. The CDR3, as DNA: TGTGCCAGCGGTGCCCCGACAGGGGTTTCCTGGGAGCAGTACTTC. Protein: CASGAPTGVSWEQYF.

The V and J genes are TRBV6-1 and TRBJ2-7; D is possibly TRBD2 (5 bases). The CDR3 length is 16 residues. From germline, CDR1 is MNHNS and CDR2 SASEGT. Trimming left V 3 bases short and J 2 bases short, with 17 bases between. The DNA of the CDR3 is TGTGCCAGCAGTGATCGAGAGCGGACCGCGGCCTACGAGCAGTACTTC. Translated, it gives CASSDRERTAAYEQYF.

The chain uses TRBV27 and TRBJ2-4; D remains ambiguous. The germline V gene has CDR1 MNHEY and CDR2 SMNVEV (reference sequence). The CDR3 spans 13 residues. Trimming removed 3 bases at V and 4 bases at J, with 7 bases between. The CDR3: CASSFGLKNIQYF. The CDR3, as DNA: TGTGCCAGCAGTTTCGGGTTAAAAAACATTCAGTACTTC.

The table lists this clone with a few counts. This sequence joins TRBV6-1 and TRBJ2-7, with a weak D call TRBD1 (5 bases). Germline V CDR1 and CDR2: MNHNS, SASEGT. Between the trimmed V and J ends, which lost 5 bases and 6 bases, there was a span of 14 bases. This CDR3 spans 13 amino acids. The CDR3 sequence: CASSNSRVTEQYF. DNA for the CDR3: TGTGCCAGCAGTAACTCCAGGGTTACCGAGCAGTACTTC.

This clone has a handful of counts. The CDR3 DNA is TGTGCCAGCAGCACGAGAAGACAGGGCCGAGAAGCTTTCTTT. Encoded protein: CASSTRRQGREAFF. The V and J genes are TRBV6-5 and TRBJ1-1; 7 nucleotides line up with TRBD1. Germline values: CDR1 MNHEY, CDR2 SVGAGI. This CDR3 has 14 amino acids. The V and J ends lost 6 bases and 8 bases, in that order; junction bases with no gene match: 12.

The CDR3 nucleotides read TGTGCCAGCAGTCCAGGAGGGGGGGATGAGCAGTTCTTC. This encodes CASSPGGGDEQFF. The rearrangement links TRBV28 to TRBJ2-1, with D tentatively TRBD2 (7 bases). The CDR3 spans 13 residues. Per the germline V gene, CDR1 is MDHEN and CDR2 is SYDVKM. Trimming pared 5 bases from V and 8 bases from J, leaving 13 bases between.

This clone was counted between two and nine times. The V call is TRBV28, the J call TRBJ1-2, with D perhaps TRBD1 (5 bases). The V gene's germline CDR1 is MDHEN and CDR2 SYDVKM. Between the trimmed V and J ends, which lost 2 bases and 4 bases, there was a span of 14 bases. The CDR3 loop spans 15 amino acids. CDR3 coding DNA: TGTGCCAGCAGTTTAGGTACAGGCAATCCCTATGGCTACACCTTC. It yields the protein CASSLGTGNPYGYTF.

The chain couples TRBV5-1 to TRBJ2-7; possible D gene TRBD1, 6 bases. Germline V CDR1 and CDR2: SGHRS, YFSETQ. With 2 bases removed from V and 3 bases from J, the gap between germline ends came to 12 bases. This CDR3 contains 14 residues. Written as DNA, the CDR3 is TGCGCCAGCAGCTTTTCAGGGGAAGGCTACGAGCAGTACTTC. Its protein product is CASSFSGEGYEQYF.

The rearrangement uses TRBV2 and TRBJ1-5; D unclear. The CDR3 spans 13 residues. Trimming took off 4 bases at V and 5 bases at J, with 9 bases between the two ends. Germline V gene data show CDR1 as SNHLY and CDR2 as FYNNEI. This CDR3 reads CASSVALDQPQHF. The CDR3 DNA follows: TGTGCCAGCAGTGTCGCACTGGATCAGCCCCAGCATTTT.

The chain employs TRBV7-2 and TRBJ2-1, with 9 positions matching TRBD2. The V segment lost 5 bases and the J segment 4 bases; nucleotides outside the gene matches: 6. Germline CDR1 and CDR2: SGHTA and FQGNSA. The CDR3 runs 15 residues. CDR3 amino acids: CASSPGTSPYNEQFF. Here the CDR3 DNA reads TGTGCCAGCAGCCCCGGGACTAGCCCTTACAATGAGCAGTTCTTC.

This rearrangement joins TRBV6-6 to TRBJ2-1, with 9 bases aligning to TRBD2. The CDR3 runs 15 residues. Germline V gives CDR1 MNHNY, CDR2 SVGAGI (reference sequence). The junction had 4 bases not matched to a gene; V was cut back by 0 bases and J by 7 bases. CDR3: CASSYSTSGLNEQFF. In nucleotides, the CDR3 is TGTGCCAGCAGTTACTCGACTAGCGGTTTGAATGAGCAGTTCTTC.

This clone was detected only a few times. The CDR3 protein is CASSFGTGVGNTIYF. The CDR3 coding sequence is TGTGCCAGCAGTTTCGGGACAGGGGTTGGAAACACCATATATTTT. This sequence joins TRBV28 and TRBJ1-3; 10 bases are a match to TRBD1. The CDR3 has 15 residues. Per the germline V gene, CDR1 is MDHEN and CDR2 is SYDVKM. After removal of 3 bases from V and 3 bases from J, the junction contained 2 bases not matched to a gene.

This clone has more than one count but fewer than ten. The rearrangement joins TRBV6-5 to TRBJ2-1; D might be TRBD1 (6 bases). The CDR3 is 15 amino acids. CDR1 is MNHEY, CDR2 SVGAGI, per germline. V lost 6 bases and J lost 6, with 18 bases in between. The CDR3 loop is CASSSGGVFPNEQFF. The CDR3 region has the DNA TGTGCCAGCAGCTCTGGGGGCGTGTTTCCCAATGAGCAGTTCTTC.

J is TRBJ2-1 and V is TRBV5-1; no clear D gene. Germline lookup yields CDR1 SGHRS and CDR2 YFSETQ. With 4 bases removed from V and 0 bases from J, the gap between germline ends came to 14 bases. The CDR3 is 16 amino acids. CDR3 sequence reads: CASSPQVGPSYNEQFF. The CDR3 DNA reads TGCGCCAGCAGCCCTCAGGTGGGCCCCTCCTACAATGAGCAGTTCTTC.

This clone has only a few counts. The rearrangement joins TRBV6-1 to TRBJ2-3; 12 bases line up with TRBD2. CDR3 size: 14 residues. Germline V CDR1 and CDR2: MNHNS, SASEGT. The V and J ends lost 4 bases and 4 bases, in that order; junction bases with no gene match: 0. As DNA, the CDR3 is TGTGCCAGCAGTGGACTAGCGGGAGCAGATACGCAGTATTTT. The encoded protein is CASSGLAGADTQYF.